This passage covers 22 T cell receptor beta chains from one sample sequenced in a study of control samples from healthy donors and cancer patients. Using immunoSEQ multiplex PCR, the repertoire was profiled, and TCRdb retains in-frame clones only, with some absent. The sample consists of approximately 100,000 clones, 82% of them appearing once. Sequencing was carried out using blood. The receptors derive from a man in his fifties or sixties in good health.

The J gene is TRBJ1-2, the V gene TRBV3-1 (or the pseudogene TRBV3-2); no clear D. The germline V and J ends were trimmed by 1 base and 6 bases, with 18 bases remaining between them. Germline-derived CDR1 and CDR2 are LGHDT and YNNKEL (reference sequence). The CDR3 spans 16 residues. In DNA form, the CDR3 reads TGTGCCAGCAGCCAAGTAGAGCGGTGGGGAAGGAATGGCTACACCTTC. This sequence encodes CASSQVERWGRNGYTF.

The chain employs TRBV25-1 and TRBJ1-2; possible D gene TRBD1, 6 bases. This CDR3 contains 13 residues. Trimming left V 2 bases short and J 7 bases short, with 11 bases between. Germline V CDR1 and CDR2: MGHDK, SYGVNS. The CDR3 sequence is CASSEGQTGGYTF. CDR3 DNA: TGTGCCAGCAGTGAAGGACAGACGGGTGGCTACACCTTC.

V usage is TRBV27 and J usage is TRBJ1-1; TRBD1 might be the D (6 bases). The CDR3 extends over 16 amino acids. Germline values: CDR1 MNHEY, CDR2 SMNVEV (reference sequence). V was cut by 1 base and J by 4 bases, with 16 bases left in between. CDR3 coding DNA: TGTGCCAGCAGTTTATACAGGGCGCTGAGGGGCACTGAAGCTTTCTTT. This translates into CASSLYRALRGTEAFF.

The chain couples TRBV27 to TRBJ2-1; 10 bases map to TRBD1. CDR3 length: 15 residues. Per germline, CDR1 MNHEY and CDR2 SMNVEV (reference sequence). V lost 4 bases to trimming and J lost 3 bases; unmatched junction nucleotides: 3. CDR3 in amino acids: CASSSGTGVYNEQFF. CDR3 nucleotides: TGTGCCAGCAGTTCCGGGACAGGGGTCTACAATGAGCAGTTCTTC.

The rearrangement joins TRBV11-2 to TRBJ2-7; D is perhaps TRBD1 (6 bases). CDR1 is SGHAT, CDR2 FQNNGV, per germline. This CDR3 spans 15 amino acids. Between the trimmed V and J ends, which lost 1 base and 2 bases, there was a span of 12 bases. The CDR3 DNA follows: TGTGCCAGCAGCTTAGGAGGGGGTACCCCCTACGAGCAGTACTTC. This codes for CASSLGGGTPYEQYF.

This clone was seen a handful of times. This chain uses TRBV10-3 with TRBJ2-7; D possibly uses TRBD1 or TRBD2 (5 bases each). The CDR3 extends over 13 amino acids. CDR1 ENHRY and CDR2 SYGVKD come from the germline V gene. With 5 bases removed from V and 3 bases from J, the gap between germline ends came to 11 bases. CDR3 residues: CAISRDRNYEQYF. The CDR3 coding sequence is TGTGCCATCAGTCGGGACCGCAACTACGAGCAGTACTTC.

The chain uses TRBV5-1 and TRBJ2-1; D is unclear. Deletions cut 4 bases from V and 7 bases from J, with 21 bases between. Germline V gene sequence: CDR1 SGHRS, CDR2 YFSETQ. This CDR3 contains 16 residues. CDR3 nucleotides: TGCGCCAGCAGCGCCCCCACTGTACCTGGCGGAAATGAGCAGTTCTTC. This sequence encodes CASSAPTVPGGNEQFF.

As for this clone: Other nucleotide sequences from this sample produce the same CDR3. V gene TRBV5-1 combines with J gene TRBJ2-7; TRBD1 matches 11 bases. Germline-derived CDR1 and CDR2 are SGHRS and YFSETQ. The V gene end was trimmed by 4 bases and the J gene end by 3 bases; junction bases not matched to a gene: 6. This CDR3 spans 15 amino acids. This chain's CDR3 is CASSGGTGGIYEQYF. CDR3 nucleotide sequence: TGCGCCAGCAGCGGGGGGACAGGGGGGATCTACGAGCAGTACTTC.

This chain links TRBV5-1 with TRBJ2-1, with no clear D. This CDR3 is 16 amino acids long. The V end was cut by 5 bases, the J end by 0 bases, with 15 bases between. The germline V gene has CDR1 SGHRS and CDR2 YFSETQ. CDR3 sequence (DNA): TGCGCCAGCAGGTCAATCGAGGATTACTCCTACAATGAGCAGTTCTTC. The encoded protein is CASRSIEDYSYNEQFF.

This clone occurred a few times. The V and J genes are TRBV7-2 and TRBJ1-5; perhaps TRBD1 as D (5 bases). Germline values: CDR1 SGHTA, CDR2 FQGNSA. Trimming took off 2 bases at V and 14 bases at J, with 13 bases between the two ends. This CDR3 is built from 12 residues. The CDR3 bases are TGTGCCAGCAGCTTATTTGGGGGACGAAAGCATTTT. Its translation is CASSLFGGRKHF.

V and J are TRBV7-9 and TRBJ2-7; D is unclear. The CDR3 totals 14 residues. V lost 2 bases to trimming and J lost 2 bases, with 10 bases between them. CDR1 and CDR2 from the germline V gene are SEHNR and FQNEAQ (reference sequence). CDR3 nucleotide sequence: TGTGCCAGCAGCTTACCCAACACCCCCTACGAGCAGTACTTC. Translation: CASSLPNTPYEQYF.

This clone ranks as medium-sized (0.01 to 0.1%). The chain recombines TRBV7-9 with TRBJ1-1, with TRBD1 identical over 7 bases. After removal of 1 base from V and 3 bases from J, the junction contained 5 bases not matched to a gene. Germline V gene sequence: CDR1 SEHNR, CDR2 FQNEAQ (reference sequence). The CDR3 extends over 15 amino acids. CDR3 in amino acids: CASSLDRGRYTEAFF. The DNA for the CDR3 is TGTGCCAGCAGCTTAGACAGGGGTCGGTACACTGAAGCTTTCTTT.

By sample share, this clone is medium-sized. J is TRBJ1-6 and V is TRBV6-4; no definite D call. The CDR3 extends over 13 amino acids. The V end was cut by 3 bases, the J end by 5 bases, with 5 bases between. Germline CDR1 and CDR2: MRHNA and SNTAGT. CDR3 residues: CASSEKDNSPLHF. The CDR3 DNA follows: TGTGCCAGCAGTGAAAAGGATAATTCACCCCTCCACTTT.

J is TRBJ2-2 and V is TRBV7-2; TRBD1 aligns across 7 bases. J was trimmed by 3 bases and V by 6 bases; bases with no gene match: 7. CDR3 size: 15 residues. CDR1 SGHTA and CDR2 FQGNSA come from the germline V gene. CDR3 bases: TGTGCCAGCAGGCCTCCCGGGACAGACACCGGGGAGCTGTTTTTT. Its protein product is CASRPPGTDTGELFF.

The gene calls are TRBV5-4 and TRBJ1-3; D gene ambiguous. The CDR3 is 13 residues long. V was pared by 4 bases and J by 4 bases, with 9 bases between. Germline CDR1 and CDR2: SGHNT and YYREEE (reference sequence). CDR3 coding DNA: TGTGCCAGCAGCGCGGACTGGGGAAACACCATATATTTT. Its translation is CASSADWGNTIYF.

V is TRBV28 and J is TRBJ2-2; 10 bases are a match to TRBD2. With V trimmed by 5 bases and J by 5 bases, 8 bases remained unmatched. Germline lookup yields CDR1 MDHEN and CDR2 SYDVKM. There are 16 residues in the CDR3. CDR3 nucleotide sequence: TGTGCCAGCAGTCACCCCAGCGGGAGGGTAACCGGGGAGCTGTTTTTT. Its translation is CASSHPSGRVTGELFF.

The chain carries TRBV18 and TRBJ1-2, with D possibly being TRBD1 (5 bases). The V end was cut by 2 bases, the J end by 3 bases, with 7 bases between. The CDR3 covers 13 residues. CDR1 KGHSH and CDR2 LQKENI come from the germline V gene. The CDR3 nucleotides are TGTGCCAGCTCACCAGGGGGGGACTATGGCTACACCTTC. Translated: CASSPGGDYGYTF. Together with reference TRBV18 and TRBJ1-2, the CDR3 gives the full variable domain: NAGVMQNPRHLVRRRGQEARLRCSPMKGHSHVYWYRQLPEEGLKFMVYLQKENIIDESGMPKERFSAEFPKEGPSILRIQQVVRGDSAAYFCASSPGGDYGYTFGSGTRLTVV.

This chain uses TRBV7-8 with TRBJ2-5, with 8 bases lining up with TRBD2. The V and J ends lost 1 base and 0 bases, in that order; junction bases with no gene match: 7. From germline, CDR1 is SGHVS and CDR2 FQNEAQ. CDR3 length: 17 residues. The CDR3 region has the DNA TGTGCCAGCAGCTTAGGATGGCTAGCGGGCAACCAAGAGACCCAGTACTTC. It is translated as CASSLGWLAGNQETQYF.

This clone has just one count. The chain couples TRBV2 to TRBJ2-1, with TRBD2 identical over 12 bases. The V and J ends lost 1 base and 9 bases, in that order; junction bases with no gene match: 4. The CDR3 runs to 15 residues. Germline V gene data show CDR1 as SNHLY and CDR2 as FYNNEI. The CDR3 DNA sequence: TGTGCCAGCAGTGAAGTGACTAGCGGGGGCGTTGAGCAGTTCTTC. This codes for CASSEVTSGGVEQFF.

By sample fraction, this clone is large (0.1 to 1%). The DNA of the CDR3 is TGTGCCAGCAGCCAAGGGACAGGATGGGACACTGAAGCTTTCTTT. This translates into CASSQGTGWDTEAFF. The V gene is TRBV14, the J gene TRBJ1-1, with 7 nucleotides matching TRBD1. The trim removed 1 base at V and 3 bases at J, leaving 5 bases unmatched. The CDR3 extends over 15 amino acids. CDR1 SGHDN and CDR2 FVKESK come from the germline V gene.

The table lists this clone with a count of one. CDR3 protein: CSARDGQAPQETQYF. DNA of the CDR3: TGCAGTGCTCGTGACGGACAGGCGCCGCAGGAGACCCAGTACTTC. The chain links TRBV20-1 to TRBJ2-5; 7 bases agree with TRBD1. Germline V gene sequence: CDR1 DFQATT, CDR2 SNEGSKA (reference sequence). Trimming at V came to 5 bases and at J to 5 bases, leaving 14 bases not matched to a gene. The CDR3 contains 15 residues.

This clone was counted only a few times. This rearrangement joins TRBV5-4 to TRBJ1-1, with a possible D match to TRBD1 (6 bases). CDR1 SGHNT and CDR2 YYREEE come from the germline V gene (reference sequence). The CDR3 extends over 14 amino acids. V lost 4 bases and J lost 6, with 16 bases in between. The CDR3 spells CASSARQAQSEAFF. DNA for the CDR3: TGTGCCAGCAGCGCTCGACAGGCCCAATCTGAAGCTTTCTTT.